These T cell receptor beta chains were read from a single sample in a study of blood T cell repertoires in COVID-19. TCRdb keeps only in-frame clones here, not all; method: immunoSEQ multiplex PCR. The sample has 300,000 to 450,000 clones; roughly 90% are singletons. The sequenced sample consisted of PBMCs or T cells enriched from blood (not recorded which). The receptors shown here come from a woman in her 30s who had recovered from COVID-19. Both conserved end residues are part of each CDR3. D genes are given only for firm matches. Not all rows give a size; the values are once, few, many and, for expanded clones, a class.

>TRBV27|NA|TRBJ2-3|NA
CASSFRIAQDTQYF
TGTGCCAGCAGCTTTCGAATAGCCCAAGATACGCAGTATTTT
>TRBV19|NA|TRBJ1-2|few
CASSQIGGGYTF
TGTGCCAGTAGCCAAATCGGGGGAGGCTACACCTTC
>TRBV7-2|TRBD2|TRBJ2-1|NA
CASSGTSGGINEQFF
TGTGCCAGCAGCGGGACTAGCGGGGGTATTAATGAGCAGTTCTTC
>TRBV5-1|NA|TRBJ1-3|NA
CASSSSQGSGNTIYF
TGCGCCAGCAGCTCCTCACAGGGCTCTGGAAACACCATATATTTT
>TRBV27|NA|TRBJ1-5|NA
CASSLVSSNQPQHF
TGTGCCAGCAGTTTAGTGAGTAGCAATCAGCCCCAGCATTTT
>TRBV28|NA|TRBJ1-2|NA
CASSLPTRGENGYTF
TGTGCCAGCAGTTTACCCACGCGGGGCGAGAATGGCTACACCTTC
>TRBV7-2|NA|TRBJ2-3|NA
CASSFGSVIGTQYF
TGTGCCAGCAGCTTCGGGAGCGTTATAGGTACGCAGTATTTT
>TRBV5-1|NA|TRBJ1-2|NA
CASSQSPGGYTF
TGCGCCAGCAGCCAGTCGCCGGGTGGCTACACCTTC
>TRBV27|NA|TRBJ2-1|few
CASSLGGYNEQFF
TGTGCCAGCAGTTTAGGAGGGTACAATGAGCAGTTCTTC
>TRBV5-1|NA|TRBJ1-1|NA
CASSLSRGSNTEAFF
TGCGCCAGCAGCTTGTCTCGGGGATCGAACACTGAAGCTTTCTTT
>TRBV3-1/TRBV3-2|TRBD1|TRBJ1-2|NA
CASSPSGTGYGYTF
TGTGCCAGCAGCCCAAGCGGGACAGGCTATGGCTACACCTTC
>TRBV9|TRBD1|TRBJ1-5|NA
CASSAGGQGNQPQHF
TGTGCCAGCAGCGCCGGGGGACAGGGCAATCAGCCCCAGCATTTT
>TRBV6-4|NA|TRBJ1-1|NA
CASSEQGDTEAFF
TGTGCCAGCAGTGAACAGGGCGACACTGAAGCTTTCTTT
>TRBV3-1/TRBV3-2|NA|TRBJ2-1|NA
CASSQAGEQFF
TGTGCCAGCAGCCAAGCGGGAGAGCAGTTCTTC
>TRBV6-2/TRBV6-3|TRBD1|TRBJ2-7|NA
CASSWGQYEQYF
TGTGCCAGCAGTTGGGGACAGTACGAGCAGTACTTC
>TRBV18|NA|TRBJ1-4|NA
CASSLGANEKLFF
TGTGCCAGCTCACTAGGGGCGAATGAAAAACTGTTTTTT
>TRBV27|NA|TRBJ1-5|few
CASSKGHPNQPQHF
TGTGCCAGCAGTAAGGGACATCCTAATCAGCCCCAGCATTTT
>TRBV7-9|NA|TRBJ1-6|NA
CASSPGDRYNSPLHF
TGTGCCAGCAGCCCGGGGGACCGATATAATTCACCCCTCCACTTT
>TRBV13|NA|TRBJ2-1|NA
CASSPRWGGAQREQFF
TGTGCCAGCAGCCCCCGGTGGGGCGGCGCTCAGCGTGAGCAGTTCTTC
>TRBV5-4|NA|TRBJ2-3|NA
CASSAVRGLDTQYF
TGTGCCAGCAGCGCCGTCAGGGGATTAGATACGCAGTATTTT
>TRBV3-1/TRBV3-2|TRBD2|TRBJ2-5|NA
CASSRRGGETQYF
TGTGCCAGCAGCCGACGGGGGGGGGAGACCCAGTACTTC
>TRBV12-3/TRBV12-4|NA|TRBJ2-3|NA
CASSTGGDTQYF
TGTGCCAGCAGTACGGGGGGCGATACGCAGTATTTT
>TRBV19|NA|TRBJ1-1|NA
CASIKDTGNTEAFF
TGTGCCAGTATCAAAGACACCGGGAACACTGAAGCTTTCTTT
>TRBV27|NA|TRBJ2-7|NA
CASSLDSPRVAWVQAYEQYF
TGTGCCAGCAGTTTAGATTCTCCCAGGGTCGCATGGGTCCAAGCCTACGAGCAGTACTTC
>TRBV5-6|TRBD1|TRBJ2-7|NA
CASSFGTGTYEQYF
TGTGCCAGCAGCTTTGGGACAGGGACCTACGAGCAGTACTTC
>TRBV13|TRBD1|TRBJ1-3|NA
CASSEGTGLSGNTIYF
TGTGCCAGCAGCGAAGGGACAGGGCTCTCTGGAAACACCATATATTTT
>TRBV12-5|TRBD2|TRBJ2-2|NA
CASGSRGSSGGTGELFF
TGTGCTAGTGGTTCCCGGGGGAGTAGCGGGGGGACCGGGGAGCTGTTTTTT
>TRBV6-5|TRBD1|TRBJ1-2|NA
CASSYSTGQGGYGYTF
TGTGCCAGCAGTTACTCAACGGGACAGGGAGGCTATGGCTACACCTTC
>TRBV19|TRBD1|TRBJ1-4|NA
CASSRGIGTGARNEKLFF
TGTGCCAGTAGTAGAGGTATCGGGACAGGGGCCCGTAATGAAAAACTGTTTTTT
>TRBV13|TRBD2|TRBJ2-3|NA
CASSQTAGTSGGSTDTQYF
TGTGCCAGCAGCCAAACCGCCGGGACTAGCGGGGGGAGCACAGATACGCAGTATTTT
>TRBV2|NA|TRBJ1-4|few
CASSDFAGVWEKLFF
TGTGCCAGCAGTGATTTCGCGGGGGTTTGGGAAAAACTGTTTTTT
>TRBV6-5|TRBD2|TRBJ2-3|NA
CASSWWRGGGTDTQYF
TGTGCCAGCAGTTGGTGGCGGGGGGGCGGCACAGATACGCAGTATTTT
>TRBV11-2|NA|TRBJ1-2|NA
CASSLDRTATNYGYTF
TGTGCCAGCAGCTTAGACAGGACAGCGACTAACTATGGCTACACCTTC
>TRBV29-1|TRBD1|TRBJ1-1|NA
CSETRTTGAVTEAFF
TGCAGCGAAACCAGAACGACAGGGGCGGTCACTGAAGCTTTCTTT
>TRBV11-3|TRBD1|TRBJ2-3|NA
CASSRRDRGTSTDTQYF
TGTGCCAGCAGCCGGAGGGACAGGGGGACTAGCACAGATACGCAGTATTTT
>TRBV28|TRBD1|TRBJ2-2|NA
CASSFWAPGQENTGELFF
TGTGCCAGCAGTTTCTGGGCCCCGGGACAGGAGAACACCGGGGAGCTGTTTTTT
>TRBV2|NA|TRBJ1-2|NA
CASNAAPGGGYTF
TGTGCCAGCAACGCAGCTCCGGGAGGTGGCTACACCTTC
>TRBV30|NA|TRBJ2-3|NA
CAWSGQAHTDTQYF
TGTGCCTGGAGTGGCCAGGCTCACACAGATACGCAGTATTTT
>TRBV25-1|NA|TRBJ1-6|NA
CASSELWGGRVF
TGTGCCAGCAGCGAATTATGGGGGGGGCGCGTTTTT